This entry features one T cell receptor beta chain sequence. Some clones are missing from TCRdb's copy, which holds only in-frame ones; the method was immunoSEQ multiplex PCR. The sample includes roughly 70,000 clones, roughly 80% seen only once; the top ten take roughly 5.5%. This sample is part of a study of PD-1 blockade in mismatch repair-deficient tumors. A few pembrolizumab responders had their TCRs sequenced. Germline V gene sequence: CDR1 SEHNR, CDR2 FQNEAQ (reference sequence). J was trimmed by 7 bases and V by 6 bases; bases with no gene match: 11. This CDR3 spans 15 amino acids. V gene TRBV7-9 combines with J gene TRBJ2-1; TRBD2 matches at 8 bases. The material sequenced was peripheral blood, taken 2 weeks after starting pembrolizumab. This sequence originates from an adult with mismatch repair-deficient cancer. The CDR3 DNA sequence: TGTGCCAGCAGGTACTCGGGGGGGCCTTTAAATGAGCAGTTCTTC. Translation gives CASRYSGGPLNEQFF.